The 32 T cell receptor beta chains listed next were all sequenced from one sample in a study of human T cells and chemical hapten exposure. TCRdb processed the RACE reads anew with MiXCR; each CDR3 protein has one entry. The sample yields around 380,000 distinct CDR3 sequences, approximately 5% seen once. Time point in this sample: patch test 1, 2 weeks after DPC sensitization. The treatment denotes: therapeutic diphenylcyclopropenone sensitization with weekly scalp DPC. This material consisted of whole blood, taken in connection with sensitization to the hapten diphenylcyclopropenone (DPC). The receptors stem from a woman aged 50 to 65 with alopecia areata. Some clones in this sample may be carry-over from other donors' samples.

This clonotype was counted many times. The genes are TRBV20-1 and TRBJ1-6; TRBD1 matches at 9 bases. The V and J ends lost 1 base and 9 bases, in that order; junction bases with no gene match: 1. The V gene's germline CDR1 is DFQATT and CDR2 SNEGSKA (reference sequence). This CDR3 comprises 13 residues. The DNA for the CDR3 is TGCAGTGCTAGAGGGGACAGGGCTTCACCCCTCCACTTT. It codes for CSARGDRASPLHF.

The chain uses TRBV3-1 and TRBJ2-6; 11 nucleotides match TRBD1. The CDR3 is made up of 19 amino acids. The germline V gene has CDR1 LGHDT and CDR2 YNNKEL (reference sequence). V was clipped by 4 bases and J by 2 bases; unmatched bases: 10. The CDR3 bases are TGTGCCAGCAGCCTACAGGGAAGGACAGGGGGCGCTGGGGCCAACGTCCTGACTTTC. Translation: CASSLQGRTGGAGANVLTF.

This clonotype was seen many times. This rearrangement joins TRBV21-1 to TRBJ2-5. TRBV21-1 is flagged as a pseudogene. The CDR3 totals 14 residues. The CDR3 region has the DNA TGTGCCAGCAGCAATAAGAAGGGAAAAGAGACCCAGTACTTC. Translating gives CASSNKKGKETQYF.

In this sample, this clonotype turned up many times. This chain uses TRBV5-1 with TRBJ2-3, with D perhaps TRBD1 or TRBD2 (6 bases each). This CDR3 comprises 14 residues. Germline CDR1 reads SGHRS; CDR2 reads YFSETQ. Deletions cut 2 bases from V and 5 bases from J, with 12 bases between. The CDR3 nucleotides read TGCGCCAGCAGCTTAGGGGGGCCCGGAGATACGCAGTATTTT. Translated: CASSLGGPGDTQYF.

This clonotype was picked up a small number of times. V is TRBV27 and J is TRBJ2-7; 12 nucleotides match TRBD2. Unmatched junction bases numbered 11, after V lost 4 bases and J lost 7 bases. The CDR3 extends over 16 amino acids. Germline loops: CDR1 MNHEY, CDR2 SMNVEV (reference sequence). Here the CDR3 reads CASSSPPGLAGREQYF. CDR3 DNA: TGTGCCAGCAGTTCACCTCCGGGACTAGCGGGTCGGGAGCAGTACTTC.

The table lists this clonotype with many counts. This chain joins TRBV6-6 and TRBJ2-3, with D possibly TRBD2 on 6 matching bases. Trimming took off 8 bases at V and 4 bases at J, with 7 bases between the two ends. Per germline, CDR1 MNHNY and CDR2 SVGAGI (reference sequence). This CDR3 comprises 11 residues. The CDR3 region is CASGGPDTQYF. The CDR3 DNA sequence: TGTGCCAGCGGAGGGCCAGATACGCAGTATTTT.

The CDR3 here is CASSPSGAPSYEQYF. The CDR3 coding sequence is TGTGCCAGCAGCCCCAGTGGGGCCCCCTCCTACGAGCAGTACTTC. The chain employs TRBV9 and TRBJ2-7; weak D call: TRBD1 (5 bases). CDR3 length: 15 residues. Germline V gene lookup returns CDR1 SGDLS and CDR2 YYNGEE. Between the trimmed V and J ends, which lost 4 bases and 0 bases, there was a span of 14 bases.

Ten or more counts support this clonotype. V and J are TRBV5-6 and TRBJ2-2; D is uncertain. Germline lookup yields CDR1 SGHDT and CDR2 YYEEEE. The CDR3 loop spans 13 amino acids. Deletions cut 1 base from V and 2 bases from J, with 3 bases between. This CDR3 reads CASSLYNTGELFF. The CDR3, as DNA: TGTGCCAGCAGCTTGTATAACACCGGGGAGCTGTTTTTT.

This chain joins TRBV19 and TRBJ2-7, with unresolved D. The germline V and J ends were trimmed by 1 base and 4 bases, with 8 bases remaining between them. Looked up from germline, CDR1 is LNHDA and CDR2 is SQIVND (reference sequence). The CDR3 has 13 amino acids. The DNA for the CDR3 is TGTGCCAGTAGTATAGGGGCGGCATACGAGCAGTACTTC. Encoded protein: CASSIGAAYEQYF.

J is TRBJ1-4 and V is TRBV20-1; the D is unclear. Germline V gene sequence: CDR1 DFQATT, CDR2 SNEGSKA (reference sequence). This CDR3 region has 15 residues. The V and J ends lost 1 base and 1 base respectively, with 10 bases between them. Here the CDR3 DNA reads TGCAGTGCTAGAGTTCGAGGGAAAACTAATGAAAAACTGTTTTTT. The encoded protein is CSARVRGKTNEKLFF.

The chain links TRBV14 to TRBJ2-1, with 8 bases fitting TRBD2. The CDR3 is 18 residues long. CDR1 is SGHDN, CDR2 FVKESK, per germline. V shed 0 bases and J 5 bases; nucleotides not matched to a gene: 12. The CDR3 nucleotides are TGTGCCAGCAGCCAAGACCCCCTAGGACTAGCCGGGGACAATGAGCAGTTCTTC. Translation: CASSQDPLGLAGDNEQFF.

On this clonotype itself: A much larger clone sits a single nucleotide away, making a read error possible. Without the conserved terminal phenylalanine or tryptophan, this CDR3 likely stems from a read error. The CDR3 nucleotides are TGTGCCAGCAGCTACGGGACAGACCCCCTCGAGACCCAGTACCTC. Encoded protein: CASSYGTDPLETQYL. The V and J genes are TRBV5-4 and TRBJ2-5, with 7 positions matching TRBD1. V lost 3 bases, J lost 5 bases, and 10 bases stayed unmatched. The CDR3 length is 15 residues. Per germline, CDR1 SGHNT and CDR2 YYREEE (reference sequence).

The chain uses TRBV6-1 and TRBJ2-6; 9 bases align to TRBD1. Germline-derived CDR1 and CDR2 are MNHNS and SASEGT. Trimming took 5 bases from V and 2 from J; bases not matched to a gene: 7. The CDR3 has 17 residues. The CDR3 is CASSPGTGSPGANVLTF. The CDR3 bases are TGTGCCAGCAGTCCGGGGACAGGGTCTCCTGGGGCCAACGTCCTGACTTTC.

This clonotype was observed at least ten times. The chain employs TRBV29-1 and TRBJ2-6; possibly TRBD2 for D (6 bases). Germline-derived CDR1 and CDR2 are SQVTM and ANQGSEA. CDR3 length: 17 amino acids. Trimming took off 2 bases at V and 0 bases at J, with 14 bases between the two ends. As DNA, the CDR3 is TGCAGCGTTGAAATGAGGGAGGAGAGCTCTGGGGCCAACGTCCTGACTTTC. This encodes CSVEMREESSGANVLTF.

The V call is TRBV18, the J call TRBJ2-1; TRBD1 is a possible D gene (5 bases). CDR1 is KGHSH and CDR2 is LQKENI in the germline V gene. This CDR3 region has 15 residues. V lost 1 base and J lost 2, with 9 bases in between. CDR3 residues: CASSPLSGTYNEQFF. CDR3 DNA: TGTGCCAGCTCACCACTGTCAGGGACCTACAATGAGCAGTTCTTC.

A note on this clonotype: A much larger clone lies one base from this, so it may be a read error. This sequence joins TRBV6-4 and TRBJ1-1; D not resolved. This CDR3 has 13 amino acids. V was shortened by 6 bases and J by 1 base, with 9 bases between the two germline ends. Germline lookup yields CDR1 MRHNA and CDR2 SNTAGT. The CDR3 loop is CASSADGNTEAFF. The CDR3 DNA reads TGTGCCAGCAGCGCCGACGGGAACACTGAAGCTTTCTTT.

The chain couples TRBV28 to TRBJ1-6, with unresolved D. Germline-derived CDR1 and CDR2 are MDHEN and SYDVKM. Between the trimmed V and J ends, which lost 7 bases and 9 bases, there was a span of 16 bases. The CDR3 contains 14 residues. The chain's CDR3 is CASTSPGQLSPLHF. In nucleotides, the CDR3 is TGTGCCAGCACCTCCCCTGGGCAACTTTCACCCCTCCACTTT.

There are many counts of this clonotype. The gene calls are TRBV29-1 and TRBJ1-3, with no clear D. The V end was cut by 5 bases, the J end by 5 bases, with 7 bases between. This CDR3 spans 11 amino acids. Germline loops: CDR1 SQVTM, CDR2 ANQGSEA. DNA of the CDR3: TGCAGCGTTTTGGGGAGAAACACCATATATTTT. It is translated as CSVLGRNTIYF.

At least ten counts were recorded for this clonotype. V usage is TRBV6-5 and J usage is TRBJ1-5; TRBD1 matches 7 bases. This CDR3 has 14 residues. V shed 6 bases, J shed 1 base, and the junction held 3 bases outside the gene matches. Germline V gene sequence: CDR1 MNHEY, CDR2 SVGAGI. This CDR3 is CASRQGGSNQPQHF. In DNA, the CDR3 is TGTGCCAGCAGGCAGGGGGGGAGCAATCAGCCCCAGCATTTT.

There are a few counts of this clonotype. The rearrangement uses TRBV5-6 and TRBJ1-3; D unresolved. CDR1 SGHDT and CDR2 YYEEEE come from the germline V gene. This CDR3 contains 16 residues. Between the trimmed V and J ends, which lost 2 bases and 0 bases, there was a span of 12 bases. CDR3 bases: TGTGCCAGCAGCTTTTCCGGACGGGGCTCTGGAAACACCATATATTTT. It specifies CASSFSGRGSGNTIYF.

This clonotype was seen ten or more times. The chain employs TRBV13 and TRBJ2-2, with D unclear. The germline CDR1 and CDR2 sequences are PRHDT and FYEKMQ (reference sequence). Trimming removed 2 bases from V and 5 bases from J, with 12 bases in between. This CDR3 spans 15 amino acids. DNA for the CDR3: TGTGCCAGCAGCTTACGGCAGAAACCAACCGGGGAGCTGTTTTTT. Translation: CASSLRQKPTGELFF.

The chain is built from TRBV7-2 and TRBJ2-4; TRBD2 is a possible D gene (6 bases). The CDR3 runs to 15 residues. The germline CDR1 and CDR2 sequences are SGHTA and FQGNSA. V lost 1 base and J lost 2, with 9 bases in between. For the CDR3, the DNA is TGTGCCAGCAGCTTAGGCGGGACGCCCAAAAACATTCAGTACTTC. This encodes CASSLGGTPKNIQYF.

This clonotype was counted ten times or more. V gene TRBV6-5 combines with J gene TRBJ1-4; the D gene is possibly TRBD1 (6 bases). Deletions cut 6 bases from V and 1 base from J, with 12 bases between. The CDR3 extends over 15 amino acids. The germline CDR1 and CDR2 sequences are MNHEY and SVGAGI. The CDR3 spells CASRSTTGTNEKLFF. In DNA, the CDR3 is TGTGCCAGCAGGAGCACGACAGGAACTAATGAAAAACTGTTTTTT.

This clonotype was seen at least ten times. CDR3 region: CSARDLAGTNEQFF. The CDR3 nucleotides read TGCAGTGCTAGAGACCTAGCGGGAACTAATGAGCAGTTCTTC. The chain employs TRBV20-1 and TRBJ2-1, with 9 nucleotides matching TRBD2. The CDR3 is made up of 14 amino acids. CDR1 DFQATT and CDR2 SNEGSKA come from the germline V gene (reference sequence). The V segment lost 0 bases and the J segment 7 bases; nucleotides outside the gene matches: 4.

This clonotype appeared many times. The chain carries TRBV7-8 and TRBJ2-3; 10 positions match TRBD2. The germline V gene encodes CDR1 SGHVS and CDR2 FQNEAQ. After removal of 3 bases from V and 10 bases from J, the junction contained 4 bases not matched to a gene. The CDR3 has 13 residues. The CDR3 loop is CASSFRTSGAQYF. The CDR3 nucleotides are TGTGCCAGCAGCTTCAGAACTAGCGGGGCGCAGTATTTT.

This clonotype was counted many times. The genes are TRBV29-1 and TRBJ2-7; no clear D gene. The germline V and J ends were trimmed by 0 bases and 2 bases, with 5 bases remaining between them. Per the germline V gene, CDR1 is SQVTM and CDR2 is ANQGSEA. There are 12 residues in the CDR3. CDR3 nucleotide sequence: TGCAGCGTTGAAGACAGAACCTACGAGCAGTACTTC. Translated, it gives CSVEDRTYEQYF.

This clonotype was found a few times. The chain links TRBV12-3 or TRBV12-4 to TRBJ1-2; weak D call: TRBD1 (6 bases). The ends were cut back, 4 bases at V and 4 bases at J, with 10 bases in the middle. CDR3 length: 13 residues. The CDR3 reads CASSSLTGYGYTF. CDR3 coding DNA: TGTGCCAGCAGTTCCCTGACAGGCTATGGCTACACCTTC.

This clonotype was counted at least ten times. V usage is TRBV29-1 and J usage is TRBJ2-1; D could derive from TRBD1 or TRBD2 (5 bases each). Between the trimmed V and J ends, which lost 6 bases and 9 bases, there was a span of 21 bases. Germline V lookup: CDR1 SQVTM, CDR2 ANQGSEA. The CDR3 spans 14 residues. The CDR3 coding sequence is TGCAGCGTGACCGGGACCCCCGTAATGGGTGAGCAGTTCTTC. Its protein is CSVTGTPVMGEQFF.

This clonotype has at least ten counts. V gene TRBV2 combines with J gene TRBJ2-3; TRBD2 agrees at 9 bases. Losses at the gene ends were 7 bases for V and 0 bases for J; bases not matched to a gene: 5. Germline V lookup: CDR1 SNHLY, CDR2 FYNNEI. The CDR3 is 15 amino acids. This CDR3 is CASKQLAGSTDTQYF. The CDR3 DNA is TGTGCCAGCAAACAACTAGCGGGTAGCACAGATACGCAGTATTTT.

The CDR3 loop reads CASSQSQDNEKLFF. The DNA for the CDR3 is TGCGCCAGCAGTCAATCACAGGATAATGAAAAACTGTTTTTT. V and J are TRBV23-1 and TRBJ1-4; D is perhaps TRBD1 (5 bases). TRBV23-1 is an ORF, with its function uncertain. This CDR3 has 14 residues. V was shortened by 0 bases and J by 4 bases, with 6 bases between the two germline ends.

The rearrangement links TRBV5-1 to TRBJ2-1, with D possibly called TRBD1 or TRBD2 (6 bases each). CDR3 length: 17 amino acids. Trimming cost V 0 bases and J 1 base, with 14 bases left between them. Germline V lookup: CDR1 SGHRS, CDR2 YFSETQ. The CDR3 reads CASSLGSRGLSYNEQFF. CDR3 DNA: TGCGCCAGCAGCTTGGGTTCCCGGGGGCTATCCTACAATGAGCAGTTCTTC.

This clonotype was recorded many times. The chain couples TRBV5-6 to TRBJ2-2; D is undetermined. V lost 2 bases to trimming and J lost 6 bases, with 8 bases between them. The CDR3 sequence is 13 residues long. Germline CDR1 SGHDT, CDR2 YYEEEE. DNA of the CDR3: TGTGCCAGCAGCTTTCCTGGGGCCGGGGAGCTGTTTTTT. Encoded protein: CASSFPGAGELFF.